One sample yielded the 32 T cell receptor beta chains listed below, sequenced in a study of cytomegalovirus exposure and HLA in healthy donors. Profiling relied on immunoSEQ multiplex PCR, and the TCRdb table lists in-frame clones only, not all of them. Among some 350,000 clones listed, 75% to 90% were seen once. Sequences were obtained from PBMCs. These receptors were obtained from a woman younger than 45 in good health and CMV-seropositive.

This clone was observed a single time. The chain couples TRBV27 to TRBJ2-1; TRBD2 aligns across 15 bases. CDR1 MNHEY and CDR2 SMNVEV come from the germline V gene (reference sequence). The V segment lost 6 bases and the J segment 9 bases; nucleotides outside the gene matches: 18. This CDR3 contains 19 residues. The CDR3 nucleotides read TGTGCCAGCAGCCCATGGACTAGCGGGGGGGTTTCGCCGATTCTTGAGCAGTTCTTC. Translated: CASSPWTSGGVSPILEQFF.

V is TRBV30 and J is TRBJ2-7; D might be TRBD1 or TRBD2, each matching 6 bases. CDR1 is GTSNPN and CDR2 is SVGIG in the germline V gene (reference sequence). Trimming shortened V by 0 bases and J by 2 bases, and 17 bases separated the two germline ends. The CDR3 runs to 16 residues. CDR3 amino acids: CAWSVFRGLVPYEQYF. In nucleotides, the CDR3 is TGTGCCTGGAGTGTATTTCGGGGGCTGGTTCCCTACGAGCAGTACTTC.

V gene TRBV7-2 combines with J gene TRBJ1-5; tentative D call: TRBD1 (6 bases). The V end lost 1 base, the J end lost 2 bases, and 9 bases lay between the germline ends. CDR1 is SGHTA and CDR2 is FQGNSA in the germline V gene. This CDR3 region has 15 residues. The CDR3 protein is CASSLGRQGNQPQHF. The CDR3, as DNA: TGTGCCAGCAGCTTAGGCAGACAGGGCAATCAGCCCCAGCATTTT.

V gene TRBV30 combines with J gene TRBJ2-7, with 7 nucleotides matching TRBD1. In germline, CDR1 is GTSNPN, CDR2 SVGIG (reference sequence). The CDR3 extends over 14 amino acids. V shed 1 base and J 2 bases; nucleotides not matched to a gene: 5. CDR3 sequence reads: CAWSAGTAPYEQYF. CDR3 coding DNA: TGTGCCTGGAGTGCCGGGACAGCGCCCTACGAGCAGTACTTC.

The CDR3 sequence: CASSIGTGGYYGYTF. As DNA, the CDR3 is TGTGCCAGTAGTATTGGCACAGGGGGCTACTATGGCTACACCTTC. The rearrangement joins TRBV19 to TRBJ1-2; 9 bases line up with TRBD1. V gave up 3 bases and J gave up 3 bases; unmatched junction bases: 5. The CDR3 has 15 amino acids. Looked up from germline, CDR1 is LNHDA and CDR2 is SQIVND (reference sequence).

As regards this clone: The sample carries other DNA sequences with the same CDR3. This chain links TRBV5-1 with TRBJ2-3; D is unclear. From germline, CDR1 is SGHRS and CDR2 YFSETQ. The germline V and J ends were trimmed by 0 bases and 1 base, with 6 bases remaining between them. The CDR3 consists of 14 residues. CDR3 in amino acids: CASSLGGGTDTQYF. CDR3 sequence (DNA): TGCGCCAGCAGCTTGGGTGGAGGCACAGATACGCAGTATTTT.

V is TRBV7-3 and J is TRBJ2-1; D ambiguous. This CDR3 is 16 amino acids long. V lost 2 bases and J lost 0, with 11 bases in between. Germline CDR1 is SGHTA and CDR2 is FQGTGA. The CDR3 protein is CASSLFGQSSYNEQFF. CDR3 DNA: TGTGCCAGCAGCTTATTCGGGCAGTCCTCCTACAATGAGCAGTTCTTC.

This clone appeared a few times. CDR3: CASSGDGTYEQYF. The CDR3 coding sequence is TGTGCCAGTAGTGGTGACGGGACCTACGAGCAGTACTTC. The chain links TRBV19 to TRBJ2-7; a possible D gene is TRBD2 (5 bases). Looked up from germline, CDR1 is LNHDA and CDR2 is SQIVND (reference sequence). The V and J ends lost 5 bases and 2 bases respectively, with 10 bases between them. This CDR3 spans 13 amino acids.

The chain employs TRBV5-1 and TRBJ1-2; D ambiguous. V lost 0 bases and J 3 bases, leaving 9 bases between the germline ends. Germline CDR1 is SGHRS and CDR2 is YFSETQ. The CDR3 sequence is 14 residues long. This chain's CDR3 is CASSLGGVDYGYTF. As DNA, the CDR3 is TGCGCCAGCAGCTTGGGTGGGGTAGACTATGGCTACACCTTC.

V is TRBV5-1 and J is TRBJ2-3, with TRBD1 as a possible D gene (6 bases). CDR1 and CDR2 (germline): SGHRS, YFSETQ. This CDR3 has 16 residues. Trimming shortened V by 0 bases and J by 6 bases, and 17 bases separated the two germline ends. The CDR3 DNA reads TGCGCCAGCAGCTTGGCCAGGGGACGCACCAACGATACGCAGTATTTT. It encodes CASSLARGRTNDTQYF.

This clone was seen once. CDR3 amino acids: CASSPTRGQVVVKNIQYF. CDR3 nucleotides: TGTGCCAGCAGTCCAACGAGGGGACAGGTAGTGGTCAAAAACATTCAGTACTTC. This chain links TRBV27 with TRBJ2-4; 8 positions agree with TRBD1. Germline V CDR1 and CDR2: MNHEY, SMNVEV (reference sequence). The CDR3 contains 18 residues. The J segment lost 3 bases and the V segment lost 5 bases, leaving 15 bases of the junction unmatched.

The chain links TRBV27 to TRBJ2-7; TRBD1 agrees at 8 bases. J lost 2 bases, V lost 7 bases, and 10 bases had no gene match. This CDR3 has 15 amino acids. The germline gives CDR1 MNHEY, CDR2 SMNVEV (reference sequence). This chain's CDR3 is CASNPRQGLAYEQYF. CDR3 sequence (DNA): TGTGCCAGCAACCCCAGACAGGGGTTAGCCTACGAGCAGTACTTC.

In nucleotides, the CDR3 is TGTGCCAGCAGCCAAGACCTGAGAGGAGACATTCAGTACTTC. Protein sequence: CASSQDLRGDIQYF. The chain recombines TRBV4-2 with TRBJ2-4, with D uncertain. The length of the CDR3 is 14 residues. The germline V and J ends were trimmed by 0 bases and 8 bases, with 11 bases remaining between them. CDR1 is LGHNA, CDR2 YNFKEQ, per germline.

The chain couples TRBV4-3 to TRBJ1-4, with no clear D. The germline V and J ends were trimmed by 0 bases and 3 bases, with 11 bases remaining between them. The CDR3 runs 16 residues. CDR1 is LGHNA, CDR2 YSLEER, per germline. The CDR3 DNA is TGCGCCAGCAGCCAAGAGGGTAGGGCCGCTAATGAAAAACTGTTTTTT. Residues: CASSQEGRAANEKLFF.

J is TRBJ2-1 and V is TRBV7-9, with D possibly being TRBD1 (6 bases). Germline V gene data show CDR1 as SEHNR and CDR2 as FQNEAQ (reference sequence). This CDR3 spans 15 amino acids. Trimming took 2 bases from V and 4 from J, leaving 12 bases between them. Here the CDR3 reads CASSLFVGAYNEQFF. The CDR3 DNA is TGTGCCAGCAGCTTATTCGTGGGGGCTTACAATGAGCAGTTCTTC.

V is TRBV5-1 and J is TRBJ2-7; 9 nucleotides match TRBD1. The V and J ends lost 4 bases and 5 bases, in that order; junction bases with no gene match: 10. The germline V gene encodes CDR1 SGHRS and CDR2 YFSETQ. This CDR3 has 15 amino acids. In DNA, the CDR3 is TGCGCCAGCAGCCCCACGGGACAGGGAGCCCACGAGCAGTACTTC. The encoded protein is CASSPTGQGAHEQYF.

As concerns this clone: An end of the junction differs from the germline gene, which may be a read error. J is TRBJ2-7 and V is TRBV28, with D perhaps TRBD1 (5 bases). The CDR3 totals 13 residues. Germline V lookup: CDR1 MDHEN, CDR2 SYDVKM. CDR3 residues: CASSLSQGYEQYF. CDR3 nucleotide sequence: TGTGCTAGCAGTTTATCTCAGGGTTACGAGCAGTACTTC.

V gene TRBV27 combines with J gene TRBJ2-5; unclear D gene. The V and J ends lost 3 bases and 4 bases respectively, with 18 bases between them. Germline V lookup: CDR1 MNHEY, CDR2 SMNVEV (reference sequence). This CDR3 is built from 16 residues. CDR3 in DNA: TGTGCCAGCAGTTTTTTCTCTGAACCCGTGGTAGAGACCCAGTACTTC. This sequence encodes CASSFFSEPVVETQYF.

This chain connects TRBV27 to TRBJ1-1; unclear D gene. V was clipped by 0 bases and J by 3 bases, with 8 bases between them. The CDR3 totals 14 residues. Germline V lookup: CDR1 MNHEY, CDR2 SMNVEV (reference sequence). The CDR3 region is CASSLSSWDTEAFF. CDR3 DNA: TGTGCCAGCAGTTTATCCTCCTGGGACACTGAAGCTTTCTTT.

The CDR3 protein is CASSQEGQGKGSPLHF. The CDR3 DNA reads TGTGCCAGCAGCCAAGAGGGGCAGGGGAAGGGGTCACCCCTCCACTTT. The gene calls are TRBV4-2 and TRBJ1-6; possibly TRBD1 for D (6 bases). CDR3 length: 16 residues. V dropped 0 bases and J dropped 10 bases, with 16 bases sitting between them. Germline V gene sequence: CDR1 LGHNA, CDR2 YNFKEQ.

This clone was picked up one time. V usage is TRBV13 and J usage is TRBJ2-1; 7 nucleotides line up with TRBD1. This CDR3 contains 17 residues. The germline CDR1 and CDR2 sequences are PRHDT and FYEKMQ (reference sequence). V was pared by 1 base and J by 6 bases, with 12 bases of the junction left unmatched. The CDR3 loop is CASSLEGASLRPNEQFF. The CDR3 DNA follows: TGTGCCAGCAGCTTAGAGGGGGCTAGCCTCCGTCCCAATGAGCAGTTCTTC.

V and J are TRBV30 and TRBJ2-5, with D possibly matching TRBD1 (5 bases). Trimming removed 0 bases at V and 4 bases at J, with 15 bases between. The CDR3 sequence is 15 residues long. CDR1 is GTSNPN, CDR2 SVGIG, per germline (reference sequence). The CDR3 nucleotides are TGTGCCTGGAGTGTCTCAGGGAAGGTTCCAGAGACCCAGTACTTC. This encodes CAWSVSGKVPETQYF.

This chain joins TRBV27 and TRBJ2-5; 8 bases match TRBD2. Germline assignment: CDR1 MNHEY and CDR2 SMNVEV (reference sequence). This CDR3 has 16 amino acids. The J segment lost 4 bases and the V segment lost 5 bases, leaving 12 bases of the junction unmatched. DNA for the CDR3: TGTGCCAGCAGTGAAAACGCAGGACTAGCCGGAGAGACCCAGTACTTC. Its protein product is CASSENAGLAGETQYF.

The rearrangement joins TRBV27 to TRBJ2-5; the match to TRBD2 covers 14 bases. CDR1 and CDR2 (germline): MNHEY, SMNVEV (reference sequence). The CDR3 runs to 16 residues. V shed 4 bases and J 5 bases; nucleotides not matched to a gene: 6. CDR3 in DNA: TGTGCCAGCAGTTCCCCGGGACTAGCGGGAGTGGAGACCCAGTACTTC. Translation: CASSSPGLAGVETQYF.

This chain uses TRBV6-1 with TRBJ1-4; 7 nucleotides match TRBD1. The germline V gene encodes CDR1 MNHNS and CDR2 SASEGT. J lost 0 bases, V lost 8 bases, and 3 bases had no gene match. This CDR3 has 14 residues. CDR3 bases: TGTGCCAGCGGGGGGACAGCAACTAATGAAAAACTGTTTTTT. Its protein product is CASGGTATNEKLFF.

The genes are TRBV5-1 and TRBJ2-7, with D unclear. The CDR3 spans 13 residues. Trimming took off 4 bases at V and 2 bases at J, with 10 bases between the two ends. Per the germline V gene, CDR1 is SGHRS and CDR2 is YFSETQ. In DNA form, the CDR3 reads TGCGCCAGCAGCCCCGACGGCACCTACGAGCAGTACTTC. It encodes CASSPDGTYEQYF.

The chain recombines TRBV25-1 with TRBJ2-1; D not resolved. The V gene lost 2 bases and the J gene lost 2 bases, with 13 bases spanning the gap. This CDR3 region has 16 residues. Germline V gene lookup returns CDR1 MGHDK and CDR2 SYGVNS. The CDR3 DNA reads as TGTGCCAGCAGTGAAGTCGGAACGGGCCCCTACAATGAGCAGTTCTTC. Translation gives CASSEVGTGPYNEQFF.

The genes are TRBV5-6 and TRBJ1-5; perhaps TRBD1 as D (5 bases). CDR3 length equals 15 residues. The germline V and J ends were trimmed by 1 base and 4 bases, with 12 bases remaining between them. Germline V gene data show CDR1 as SGHDT and CDR2 as YYEEEE. CDR3 in amino acids: CASSLLARENQPQHF. Here the CDR3 DNA reads TGTGCCAGCAGCTTGTTGGCCAGGGAAAATCAGCCCCAGCATTTT.

The chain links TRBV30 to TRBJ1-5, with 7 bases fitting TRBD1. Germline lookup yields CDR1 GTSNPN and CDR2 SVGIG (reference sequence). V shed 1 base, J shed 4 bases, and the junction held 10 bases outside the gene matches. This CDR3 is 16 amino acids long. This chain's CDR3 is CAWSEWDSKKNQPQHF. The CDR3 bases are TGTGCCTGGAGTGAATGGGACAGTAAAAAAAATCAGCCCCAGCATTTT. Full variable domain (remainder filled in from reference TRBV30 and TRBJ1-5): SQTIHQWPATLVQPVGSPLSLECTVEGTSNPNLYWYRQAAGRGLQLLFYSVGIGQISSEVPQNLSASRPQDRQFILSSKKLLLSDSGFYLCAWSEWDSKKNQPQHFGDGTRLSIL.

The chain is built from TRBV7-3 and TRBJ2-1; D call uncertain. V was cut by 4 bases and J by 5 bases, with 12 bases left in between. Germline V lookup: CDR1 SGHTA, CDR2 FQGTGA. The CDR3 spans 14 residues. Written as DNA, the CDR3 is TGTGCCAGCAGCTCCCAATCTAGGGACAATGAGCAGTTCTTC. This sequence encodes CASSSQSRDNEQFF.

The chain has TRBV28 and TRBJ1-5; no clear D. Germline-derived CDR1 and CDR2 are MDHEN and SYDVKM. The CDR3 loop spans 13 amino acids. Trimming left V 7 bases short and J 1 base short, with 8 bases between. The CDR3 bases are TGTGCCAGCATTGAAGGGAGCAATCAGCCCCAGCATTTT. It yields the protein CASIEGSNQPQHF.

The chain employs TRBV28 and TRBJ1-1, with D tentatively TRBD1 (6 bases). Germline V CDR1 and CDR2: MDHEN, SYDVKM. This CDR3 region has 14 residues. V lost 5 bases and J 0 bases, leaving 10 bases between the germline ends. CDR3 sequence reads: CASSKQGMNTEAFF. Here the CDR3 DNA reads TGTGCCAGCAGTAAACAGGGAATGAACACTGAAGCTTTCTTT.